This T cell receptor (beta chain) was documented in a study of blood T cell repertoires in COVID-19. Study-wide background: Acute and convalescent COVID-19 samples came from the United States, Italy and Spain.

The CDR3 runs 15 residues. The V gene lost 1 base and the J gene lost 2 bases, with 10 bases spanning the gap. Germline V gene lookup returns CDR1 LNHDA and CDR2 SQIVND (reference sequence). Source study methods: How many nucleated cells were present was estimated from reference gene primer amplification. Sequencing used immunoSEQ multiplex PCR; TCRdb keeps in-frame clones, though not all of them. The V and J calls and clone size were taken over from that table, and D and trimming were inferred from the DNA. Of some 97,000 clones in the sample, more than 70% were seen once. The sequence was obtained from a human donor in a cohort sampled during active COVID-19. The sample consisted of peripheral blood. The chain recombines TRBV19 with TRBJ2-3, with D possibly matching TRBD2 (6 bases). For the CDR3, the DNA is TGTGCCAGTAGTATAGGTCGGGGGAACACAGATACGCAGTATTTT. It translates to CASSIGRGNTDTQYF.